The 26 T cell receptor beta chains listed next were all sequenced from one sample in a study of cytomegalovirus exposure and HLA in healthy donors. The PCR employed 60 Vbeta primers together with 13 Jbeta primers. Sequencing was performed with immunoSEQ multiplex PCR; in TCRdb, only in-frame clones are kept and a portion is missing. This table has approximately 120,000 clones, more than 80% appearing once. The sequencing input was PBMCs. Source of these receptors: a woman in her 30s in good health and CMV-seropositive.

The rearrangement uses TRBV7-3 and TRBJ2-1; 7 bases are shared with TRBD2. The germline V gene encodes CDR1 SGHTA and CDR2 FQGTGA. The V segment lost 3 bases and the J segment 5 bases; nucleotides outside the gene matches: 10. This CDR3 contains 16 residues. CDR3: CASSFLSGPPDNEQFF. DNA for the CDR3: TGTGCCAGCAGCTTCCTTAGCGGGCCCCCTGACAATGAGCAGTTCTTC.

CDR3 protein: CASSLRGGEAFF. In DNA, the CDR3 is TGTGCCAGCAGCTTAAGGGGAGGGGAAGCTTTCTTT. The V gene is TRBV13, the J gene TRBJ1-1; perhaps TRBD1 as D (5 bases). Trimming pared 2 bases from V and 8 bases from J, leaving 9 bases between. Germline values: CDR1 PRHDT, CDR2 FYEKMQ (reference sequence). The CDR3 runs 12 residues.

The chain employs TRBV5-1 and TRBJ1-1, with TRBD1 identical over 7 bases. Germline V gene sequence: CDR1 SGHRS, CDR2 YFSETQ. V shed 1 base, J shed 4 bases, and the junction held 7 bases outside the gene matches. The CDR3 totals 15 residues. In nucleotides, the CDR3 is TGCGCCAGCAGCTTGCGGCAGGGGGTGGGCACTGAAGCTTTCTTT. This encodes CASSLRQGVGTEAFF.

The chain is built from TRBV5-1 and TRBJ1-1; 8 bases align to TRBD1. The CDR3 totals 14 residues. CDR1 SGHRS and CDR2 YFSETQ come from the germline V gene. Unmatched junction bases numbered 7, after V lost 4 bases and J lost 5 bases. The chain's CDR3 is CASSKDRGTTEAFF. CDR3 coding DNA: TGCGCCAGCAGCAAAGACAGGGGAACAACTGAAGCTTTCTTT.

For this clone: One end of the junction fails to match germline, which may point to a read error. V and J are TRBV27 and TRBJ2-7; possible D gene TRBD1, 5 bases. The CDR3 is 15 residues long. Germline assignment: CDR1 MNHEY and CDR2 SMNVEV (reference sequence). The DNA for the CDR3 is TGTGCCAGCAGTTTAGCCGGACACCTCTCCTACGAGCAGTGCTTC. Translation gives CASSLAGHLSYEQCF.

This chain connects TRBV5-1 to TRBJ1-1, with D tentatively TRBD1 (5 bases). Germline lookup yields CDR1 SGHRS and CDR2 YFSETQ. V shed 2 bases and J shed 1 base, with 12 bases lying between them. The CDR3 extends over 15 amino acids. In nucleotides, the CDR3 is TGCGCCAGCAGCTTACTTACAGGAGCGAACACTGAAGCTTTCTTT. Translated, it gives CASSLLTGANTEAFF.

The V and J genes are TRBV19 and TRBJ2-1; 11 bases line up with TRBD2. Trimming took 7 bases from V and 6 from J; bases not matched to a gene: 5. This CDR3 has 14 residues. CDR1 is LNHDA, CDR2 SQIVND, per germline (reference sequence). This CDR3 reads CASTGTSGSNEQFF. Written as DNA, the CDR3 is TGTGCCAGTACCGGGACTAGCGGTTCCAATGAGCAGTTCTTC.

This clone has more than one count but fewer than ten. This rearrangement joins TRBV30 to TRBJ2-7; TRBD1 is a possible D gene (6 bases). This CDR3 comprises 13 residues. V was shortened by 0 bases and J by 6 bases, with 12 bases between the two germline ends. Per germline, CDR1 GTSNPN and CDR2 SVGIG (reference sequence). CDR3 in DNA: TGTGCCTGGAGTGTGCAAGGGGGTGGCGAGCAGTACTTC. Translation gives CAWSVQGGGEQYF.

The chain couples TRBV19 to TRBJ1-1; no clear D gene. The CDR3 contains 13 residues. Germline V gene sequence: CDR1 LNHDA, CDR2 SQIVND (reference sequence). The DNA for the CDR3 is TGTGTCTCTCGGCCCGCCGCGGGCACTGAAGCTTTCTTT. It is translated as CVSRPAAGTEAFF.

The chain is built from TRBV9 and TRBJ1-1; D may be TRBD1 (6 bases). In germline, CDR1 is SGDLS, CDR2 YYNGEE. The CDR3 loop spans 15 amino acids. With 0 bases removed from V and 0 bases from J, the gap between germline ends came to 9 bases. CDR3 DNA: TGTGCCAGCAGCGTAGTGCAGGGGATGAACACTGAAGCTTTCTTT. It yields the protein CASSVVQGMNTEAFF.

This clone was seen only a few times. The chain is built from TRBV19 and TRBJ1-1; possibly TRBD1 for D (5 bases). The CDR3 spans 14 residues. Between the trimmed V and J ends, which lost 5 bases and 2 bases, there was a span of 12 bases. CDR1 is LNHDA, CDR2 SQIVND, per germline (reference sequence). CDR3 DNA: TGTGCCAGTAGTCCCGTTTGGACAAACACTGAAGCTTTCTTT. Translation: CASSPVWTNTEAFF.

This chain links TRBV27 with TRBJ1-1; no definite D call. From germline, CDR1 is MNHEY and CDR2 SMNVEV (reference sequence). CDR3 length: 12 residues. Trimming removed 4 bases at V and 8 bases at J, with 11 bases between. The CDR3 reads CASSSVSSEAFF. The CDR3 DNA follows: TGTGCCAGCAGTTCTGTTAGCTCCGAAGCTTTCTTT.

This clone has just one count. The sample has other DNA sequences that encode this CDR3 too. The V call is TRBV18, the J call TRBJ1-2; 7 bases are a match to TRBD1. The CDR3 loop spans 14 amino acids. Germline V gene sequence: CDR1 KGHSH, CDR2 LQKENI. Trimming removed 3 bases from V and 2 bases from J; junction bases left unmatched: 3. CDR3 loop: CASSPDRVNYGYTF. The CDR3 bases are TGTGCCAGCTCACCCGACAGGGTAAACTATGGCTACACCTTC.

As regards this clone: At one end, the junction sequence differs from germline, possibly due to a read error. The chain employs TRBV7-9 and TRBJ1-4; TRBD1 agrees at 9 bases. The CDR3 sequence is 14 residues long. The germline gives CDR1 SEHNR, CDR2 FQNEAQ (reference sequence). The CDR3 sequence: CSSSLGTGLEKLFF. The CDR3 nucleotides are TGTTCCAGCAGCTTAGGGACAGGGCTTGAAAAACTGTTTTTT.

A remark on this clone: This same CDR3 is encoded by further DNA sequences in the sample. The chain has TRBV6-5 and TRBJ2-1; the D is unclear. This CDR3 is built from 11 residues. V was cut by 2 bases and J by 6 bases, with 2 bases left in between. CDR1 MNHEY and CDR2 SVGAGI come from the germline V gene. The CDR3 coding sequence is TGTGCCAGCAGTTACCTCAATGAGCAGTTCTTC. This sequence encodes CASSYLNEQFF.

This chain uses TRBV5-8 with TRBJ1-4, with 7 bases that match TRBD1. Germline CDR1 and CDR2: SGHTS and YDEGEE. The V and J ends lost 0 bases and 9 bases, in that order; junction bases with no gene match: 11. The CDR3 is 16 residues long. The CDR3 DNA reads as TGTGCCAGCAGCTTGGACCCCGGGACAGAGTCGAAAAAACTGTTTTTT. Protein sequence: CASSLDPGTESKKLFF.

The CDR3 region is CASSLKDSLNTEAFF. The CDR3 DNA reads as TGTGCCAGCAGCTTGAAGGACAGCTTGAACACTGAAGCTTTCTTT. The rearrangement links TRBV5-4 to TRBJ1-1; possibly TRBD1 for D (6 bases). Trimming removed 1 base from V and 0 bases from J, with 10 bases in between. Germline V lookup: CDR1 SGHNT, CDR2 YYREEE (reference sequence). The CDR3 is made up of 15 amino acids.

The CDR3 coding sequence is TGTGCCAGCAGCTTTGACAGGGGGTTAGAGCAGTTCTTC. This translates into CASSFDRGLEQFF. The chain combines TRBV5-4 with TRBJ2-1, with TRBD1 matching 9 bases. The CDR3 runs 13 residues. Per the germline V gene, CDR1 is SGHNT and CDR2 is YYREEE (reference sequence). V lost 2 bases, J lost 10 bases, and 4 bases stayed unmatched.

The V gene is TRBV6-1, the J gene TRBJ1-6; 8 bases fit TRBD1. The CDR3 is made up of 14 amino acids. J was trimmed by 7 bases and V by 6 bases; bases with no gene match: 5. The germline V gene encodes CDR1 MNHNS and CDR2 SASEGT. The CDR3 loop reads CASSWTGQNSPLHF. CDR3 in DNA: TGTGCCAGCAGCTGGACAGGGCAAAATTCACCCCTCCACTTT.

Concerning this clone: The junction departs from the called germline gene at one end, perhaps through a read error. The chain employs TRBV7-7 and TRBJ2-1, with 10 bases identical to TRBD2. The CDR3 covers 16 residues. CDR1 SSHAT and CDR2 FNYEAQ come from the germline V gene (reference sequence). The CDR3 protein is CASSLSPSGSGNEQFF. DNA for the CDR3: TGTGCTAGCAGCTTAAGTCCTAGCGGGAGTGGTAATGAGCAGTTCTTC.

The chain recombines TRBV19 with TRBJ1-4; 8 bases map to TRBD1. The CDR3 is 17 residues long. Germline V lookup: CDR1 LNHDA, CDR2 SQIVND (reference sequence). Germline trimming cut 5 bases from V and 0 bases from J; bases unmatched to any gene: 8. CDR3 DNA: TGTGCCAGTAGTCCGGACAGGGAAGGTCCAACTAATGAAAAACTGTTTTTT. Amino acids: CASSPDREGPTNEKLFF. The full variable domain, completed using reference TRBV19 and TRBJ1-4, is DGGITQSPKYLFRKEGQNVTLSCEQNLNHDAMYWYRQDPGQGLRLIYYSQIVNDFQKGDIAEGYSVSREKKESFPLTVTSAQKNPTAFYLCASSPDREGPTNEKLFFGSGTQLSVL.

The chain is built from TRBV4-1 and TRBJ2-7; a weak D match, TRBD1 (6 bases). CDR1 MGHRA and CDR2 YSYEKL come from the germline V gene. V gave up 5 bases and J gave up 4 bases, with 21 bases separating them. The CDR3 extends over 16 amino acids. The CDR3 is CASSSYPGVRRYEQYF. CDR3 DNA sequence: TGCGCCAGCAGCAGCTACCCAGGGGTCAGGAGATACGAGCAGTACTTC.

The chain recombines TRBV2 with TRBJ2-5; 10 bases are a match to TRBD1. The length of the CDR3 is 15 residues. Germline V gene sequence: CDR1 SNHLY, CDR2 FYNNEI. The V gene end was trimmed by 6 bases and the J gene end by 4 bases; junction bases not matched to a gene: 8. CDR3 in amino acids: CASRGGDRGGETQYF. CDR3 sequence (DNA): TGTGCCAGCAGGGGGGGGGACAGGGGAGGAGAGACCCAGTACTTC.

The rearrangement links TRBV11-2 to TRBJ1-6, with D possibly TRBD1 on 6 matching bases. The CDR3 runs 13 residues. Germline V gene lookup returns CDR1 SGHAT and CDR2 FQNNGV. The V end was cut by 7 bases, the J end by 11 bases, with 15 bases between. CDR3 loop: CASTPGGAAPLHF. Here the CDR3 DNA reads TGTGCCAGCACCCCGGGGGGGGCGGCACCCCTCCACTTT.

This chain connects TRBV4-1 to TRBJ2-7, with D unclear. The germline gives CDR1 MGHRA, CDR2 YSYEKL. This CDR3 region has 16 residues. The V gene lost 0 bases and the J gene lost 3 bases, with 15 bases spanning the gap. CDR3: CASSQDSPRPIYEQYF. The CDR3 DNA reads as TGCGCCAGCAGCCAAGATTCTCCGCGCCCAATCTACGAGCAGTACTTC.

The V and J genes are TRBV28 and TRBJ2-5; D is perhaps TRBD1 (6 bases). The germline V and J ends were trimmed by 2 bases and 5 bases, with 6 bases remaining between them. The CDR3 totals 12 residues. In germline, CDR1 is MDHEN, CDR2 SYDVKM. CDR3 in DNA: TGTGCCAGCAGTTTAAGGGGGGAGACCCAGTACTTC. It yields the protein CASSLRGETQYF.